This TCR beta chain was recovered during a study of blood T cell repertoires in COVID-19. TCRdb's table, derived via immunoSEQ multiplex PCR, lists solely in-frame clones and lacks some. The sample yields about 500,000 clones, about 89% seen once. The CDR3 has 16 residues. Per germline, CDR1 LGHNA and CDR2 YNFKEQ. Trimming shortened V by 0 bases and J by 4 bases, and 16 bases separated the two germline ends. This clonotype originated in a woman in her fifties or sixties with COVID-19, enrolled during active disease. The sample was peripheral blood. This rearrangement joins TRBV4-2 to TRBJ2-7; D might be TRBD2 (6 bases). CDR3 DNA sequence: TGTGCCAGCAGCCAAGATTTGGCGGGGAGTATGTACGAGCAGTACTTC. Translated, it gives CASSQDLAGSMYEQYF.